The 21 T cell receptor beta chains in this list originate from one sample, sequenced in a study of cytotoxic CD8 clonotypes in ibrutinib-treated CLL. Using immunoSEQ multiplex PCR, the repertoire was profiled, and TCRdb retains in-frame clones only, with some absent. The table shows 110,000 to 150,000 clones, with around 76% occurring only once. This specimen consisted of PBMCs, obtained after 24 months of ibrutinib treatment. Source of these receptors: a human donor with chronic lymphocytic leukemia.

This chain connects TRBV15 to TRBJ1-1, with D possibly matching TRBD1 (5 bases). Trimming left V 0 bases short and J 5 bases short, with 10 bases between. Germline CDR1 reads LNHNV; CDR2 reads YYDKDF (reference sequence). This CDR3 comprises 14 residues. In DNA form, the CDR3 reads TGTGCCACCAGCAGAGACCCCCGGGGGACTGAAGCTTTCTTT. It specifies CATSRDPRGTEAFF.

This chain connects TRBV7-2 to TRBJ2-1; a possible D gene is TRBD1 (5 bases). The germline V gene encodes CDR1 SGHTA and CDR2 FQGNSA. The CDR3 runs 13 residues. Trimming stripped 5 bases from V and 10 bases from J, with 15 bases between. The CDR3 nucleotides read TGTGCCAGCAGCATATACCAGGGTAACGAGCAGTTCTTC. Its protein is CASSIYQGNEQFF.

The chain combines TRBV2 with TRBJ2-5, with 7 bases fitting TRBD1. This CDR3 spans 12 amino acids. With V trimmed by 9 bases and J by 5 bases, 6 bases remained unmatched. Germline values: CDR1 SNHLY, CDR2 FYNNEI. This CDR3 is CASDRDRETQYF. The CDR3 DNA reads TGTGCCAGTGACAGGGATCGGGAGACCCAGTACTTC.

Notes on this clone: The same CDR3 is also encoded by other DNA sequences in this sample. V is TRBV27 and J is TRBJ2-7; either TRBD1 or TRBD2 may supply D (6 bases each). The germline gives CDR1 MNHEY, CDR2 SMNVEV (reference sequence). V was cut by 5 bases and J by 2 bases, with 13 bases left in between. The CDR3 totals 14 residues. CDR3 region: CASSPPGGPYEQYF. CDR3 nucleotides: TGTGCCAGCAGTCCCCCCGGGGGCCCCTACGAGCAGTACTTC.

J is TRBJ1-1 and V is TRBV6-5; 10 bases agree with TRBD1. V was clipped by 6 bases and J by 4 bases; unmatched bases: 5. In germline, CDR1 is MNHEY, CDR2 SVGAGI. The CDR3 has 14 residues. CDR3 DNA: TGTGCCAGCAGCCCCGGGACAGGGGCCACTGAAGCTTTCTTT. It is translated as CASSPGTGATEAFF.

V usage is TRBV30 and J usage is TRBJ2-3, with D perhaps TRBD1 or TRBD2 (6 bases each). The germline CDR1 and CDR2 sequences are GTSNPN and SVGIG (reference sequence). The ends were cut back, 2 bases at V and 0 bases at J, with 9 bases in the middle. This CDR3 comprises 14 residues. The CDR3 region is CAWSRGASTDTQYF. The CDR3 DNA reads TGTGCCTGGAGTAGGGGGGCTAGCACAGATACGCAGTATTTT.

The chain couples TRBV7-2 to TRBJ2-3; D is possibly TRBD2 (6 bases). The germline V gene encodes CDR1 SGHTA and CDR2 FQGNSA. This CDR3 spans 16 amino acids. Trimming took off 3 bases at V and 2 bases at J, with 15 bases between the two ends. CDR3 nucleotides: TGTGCCAGCAGCTTGGGGTTAGCGGAAAACACAGATACGCAGTATTTT. Its protein product is CASSLGLAENTDTQYF.

This chain uses TRBV27 with TRBJ1-6, with TRBD1 as a possible D gene (6 bases). CDR3 length equals 18 residues. Trimming shortened V by 0 bases and J by 2 bases, and 14 bases separated the two germline ends. The germline CDR1 and CDR2 sequences are MNHEY and SMNVEV (reference sequence). CDR3 DNA: TGTGCCAGCAGTTTATCGGGACACGGAGGCCCCTATAATTCACCCCTCCACTTT. It yields the protein CASSLSGHGGPYNSPLHF.

This sequence joins TRBV29-1 and TRBJ1-5; 9 bases line up with TRBD1. V trimming: 6 bases; J trimming: 3 bases; junction bases outside the gene matches: 3. CDR1 SQVTM and CDR2 ANQGSEA come from the germline V gene. This CDR3 is built from 13 residues. In DNA, the CDR3 is TGCAGCGTGGGACAGGGCCACAATCAGCCCCAGCATTTT. Translation: CSVGQGHNQPQHF. The full variable domain, its missing parts supplied by reference TRBV29-1 and TRBJ1-5, is SAVISQKPSRDICQRGTSLTIQCQVDSQVTMMFWYRQQPGQSLTLIATANQGSEATYESGFVIDKFPISRPNLTFSTLTVSNMSPEDSSIYLCSVGQGHNQPQHFGDGTRLSIL.

The V gene is TRBV5-6, the J gene TRBJ2-7; no firm D call. Germline V CDR1 and CDR2: SGHDT, YYEEEE. The CDR3 is 13 amino acids. Trimming took 1 base from V and 2 from J, leaving 7 bases between them. The CDR3 DNA sequence: TGTGCCAGCAGCTTGTGGAGCGCCTACGAGCAGTACTTC. Encoded protein: CASSLWSAYEQYF.

This CDR3 reads CASSPRGAPETQYF. CDR3 nucleotides: TGTGCCAGCAGTCCCCGGGGGGCCCCAGAGACCCAGTACTTC. The rearrangement uses TRBV6-6 and TRBJ2-5, with D perhaps TRBD2 (7 bases). The CDR3 is made up of 14 amino acids. The V end lost 5 bases, the J end lost 4 bases, and 14 bases lay between the germline ends. Germline V gene lookup returns CDR1 MNHNY and CDR2 SVGAGI (reference sequence).

This chain links TRBV19 with TRBJ2-2, with 7 bases fitting TRBD1. The V gene's germline CDR1 is LNHDA and CDR2 SQIVND (reference sequence). The CDR3 is 14 residues long. J was trimmed by 4 bases and V by 2 bases; bases with no gene match: 1. The CDR3 sequence: CASSIWDSTGELFF. The CDR3 DNA reads TGTGCCAGTAGTATATGGGACAGCACCGGGGAGCTGTTTTTT.

The chain has TRBV7-3 and TRBJ1-3; no reliable D call. Germline V gene lookup returns CDR1 SGHTA and CDR2 FQGTGA. The CDR3 covers 16 residues. The V end was cut by 2 bases, the J end by 0 bases, with 11 bases between. The CDR3 reads CASSLVSAPSGNTIYF. Here the CDR3 DNA reads TGTGCCAGCAGCTTAGTCTCGGCCCCCTCTGGAAACACCATATATTTT.

The chain uses TRBV28 and TRBJ2-3; D perhaps matches TRBD2 (6 bases). The CDR3 has 15 amino acids. V gave up 3 bases and J gave up 4 bases, with 14 bases separating them. The germline CDR1 and CDR2 sequences are MDHEN and SYDVKM. CDR3 sequence: CASSLGGPKSDTQYF. The CDR3 DNA follows: TGTGCCAGCAGTTTGGGGGGACCAAAATCAGATACGCAGTATTTT.

V and J are TRBV25-1 and TRBJ1-1; D uncertain. Germline V gene sequence: CDR1 MGHDK, CDR2 SYGVNS. This CDR3 spans 13 amino acids. V gave up 7 bases and J gave up 3 bases, with 12 bases separating them. The DNA of the CDR3 is TGTGCCAGCACCAAAACAGTAGACACTGAAGCTTTCTTT. Translating it yields CASTKTVDTEAFF.

The chain has TRBV10-1 and TRBJ1-2, with 10 bases matching TRBD1. Germline CDR1 and CDR2: WNHNN and SYGVQD (reference sequence). The CDR3 loop spans 19 amino acids. V shed 5 bases and J 2 bases; nucleotides not matched to a gene: 17. CDR3 nucleotides: TGCGCCAGCAGTTTAACTCGACCGGGACAGGGGAAGCTAAACTATGGCTACACCTTC. Residues: CASSLTRPGQGKLNYGYTF.

In its sample, this clone was seen a few times. The chain employs TRBV18 and TRBJ2-7; 8 bases align to TRBD1. This CDR3 contains 17 residues. With V trimmed by 4 bases and J by 4 bases, 15 bases remained unmatched. Germline V gene sequence: CDR1 KGHSH, CDR2 LQKENI. The CDR3 DNA sequence: TGTGCCAGCTCACTTTCTCTTCTCCTAGACAGGGGTTACGAGCAGTACTTC. Translation: CASSLSLLLDRGYEQYF.

On this clone itself: The same CDR3 also results from other DNA sequences found in this sample. The genes are TRBV7-3 and TRBJ2-1; D is unclear. This CDR3 has 14 amino acids. The germline V and J ends were trimmed by 1 base and 0 bases, with 4 bases remaining between them. Germline assignment: CDR1 SGHTA and CDR2 FQGTGA. CDR3 protein: CASSLRGSYNEQFF. CDR3 in DNA: TGTGCCAGCAGCTTAAGAGGCTCCTACAATGAGCAGTTCTTC.

This rearrangement joins TRBV6-5 to TRBJ2-7; D is unclear. This CDR3 is 13 amino acids long. Germline CDR1 and CDR2: MNHEY and SVGAGI. Trimming cost V 4 bases and J 0 bases, with 7 bases left between them. CDR3 DNA: TGTGCCAGCAGTTTGGGATTCTCCTACGAGCAGTACTTC. This sequence encodes CASSLGFSYEQYF.

The chain links TRBV7-6 to TRBJ2-4; 7 nucleotides agree with TRBD2. The V and J ends lost 8 bases and 1 base, in that order; junction bases with no gene match: 11. This CDR3 has 16 amino acids. The germline CDR1 and CDR2 sequences are SGHVS and FNYEAQ. In nucleotides, the CDR3 is TGTGCCAGCTCCGGGGAGGGCGTGTTGGCCAAAAACATTCAGTACTTC. It translates to CASSGEGVLAKNIQYF.

This sequence joins TRBV19 and TRBJ1-2, with D possibly TRBD1 on 5 matching bases. The germline V gene encodes CDR1 LNHDA and CDR2 SQIVND (reference sequence). Trimming stripped 4 bases from V and 13 bases from J, with 13 bases between. The CDR3 spans 11 residues. The CDR3 here is CASSTRTSCTF. CDR3 nucleotides: TGTGCCAGTAGTACCAGGACAAGCTGCACCTTC.